Listed below are T cell receptor beta chains from one sample, sequenced in a study of blood T cell repertoires in COVID-19. Clones were read by immunoSEQ multiplex PCR, and TCRdb kept only the in-frame ones, dropping some. The sample contains 250,000 to 350,000 clones, approximately 91% of which appear only once. Specimen: peripheral blood. The source of these receptors is an older woman with acute or convalescent COVID-19. Both conserved end residues are part of each CDR3. Each record gives: clone size, J gene, V gene, D gene, CDR3 protein, CDR3 DNA. The D gene is left open where the match is weak. Clone sizes are given selectively: once, few, many, or a class where the clone is expanded.

abundance: NA
j_gene: TRBJ2-3
v_gene: TRBV2
d_gene: NA
CDR3aa: CASSEAGVGTDTQYF
CDR3nt: TGTGCCAGCAGTGAAGCCGGGGTGGGCACAGATACGCAGTATTTT

abundance: once
j_gene: TRBJ2-3
v_gene: TRBV27
d_gene: NA
CDR3aa: CASSTGGVFSDTQYF
CDR3nt: TGTGCCAGCTCTACAGGGGGGGTCTTTAGCGATACGCAGTATTTT

abundance: many
j_gene: TRBJ1-4
v_gene: TRBV28
d_gene: NA
CDR3aa: CASSDLGTGREKLFF
CDR3nt: TGTGCCAGCAGCGACCTAGGAACAGGGCGTGAAAAACTGTTTTTT

abundance: NA
j_gene: TRBJ1-1
v_gene: TRBV7-2
d_gene: TRBD1
CDR3aa: CASSAQTGRNTEAFF
CDR3nt: TGTGCCAGCAGCGCCCAGACAGGGCGGAACACTGAAGCTTTCTTT

abundance: NA
j_gene: TRBJ2-7
v_gene: TRBV18
d_gene: NA
CDR3aa: CASSPRQMSSYEQYF
CDR3nt: TGTGCCAGCTCACCAAGACAGATGAGCTCCTACGAGCAGTACTTC

abundance: NA
j_gene: TRBJ1-3
v_gene: TRBV4-1
d_gene: NA
CDR3aa: CASSRKFTSSGNTIYF
CDR3nt: TGCGCCAGCAGCCGAAAGTTTACAAGCTCTGGAAACACCATATATTTT

abundance: NA
j_gene: TRBJ1-2
v_gene: TRBV28
d_gene: TRBD1
CDR3aa: CASSLGQGSGYTF
CDR3nt: TGTGCCAGCAGTCTGGGACAGGGAAGTGGCTACACCTTC

abundance: NA
j_gene: TRBJ1-5
v_gene: TRBV7-8
d_gene: TRBD1
CDR3aa: CASSRTGVQPQHF
CDR3nt: TGTGCCAGCAGCCGGACAGGGGTTCAGCCCCAGCATTTT

abundance: once
j_gene: TRBJ2-5
v_gene: TRBV5-1
d_gene: TRBD2
CDR3aa: CASSAGTSGSQETQYF
CDR3nt: TGCGCCAGCAGCGCCGGGACTAGCGGGAGTCAAGAGACCCAGTACTTC

abundance: NA
j_gene: TRBJ2-1
v_gene: TRBV5-8
d_gene: NA
CDR3aa: CASSLRAGVTYNEQFF
CDR3nt: TGTGCCAGCAGCTTGAGGGCAGGGGTTACCTACAATGAGCAGTTCTTC

abundance: NA
j_gene: TRBJ2-1
v_gene: TRBV28
d_gene: NA
CDR3aa: CASRFASYEQFF
CDR3nt: TGTGCCAGCAGATTCGCGTCGTACGAGCAGTTCTTC

abundance: NA
j_gene: TRBJ1-4
v_gene: TRBV3-1/TRBV3-2
d_gene: NA
CDR3aa: CASSQTVGQNEKLFF
CDR3nt: TGTGCCAGCAGCCAAACTGTGGGGCAAAATGAAAAACTGTTTTTT

abundance: NA
j_gene: TRBJ1-5
v_gene: TRBV5-1
d_gene: TRBD1
CDR3aa: CASSLEASTGGSNQPQHF
CDR3nt: TGCGCCAGCAGCTTGGAGGCGTCGACAGGGGGGAGCAATCAGCCCCAGCATTTT

abundance: NA
j_gene: TRBJ1-1
v_gene: TRBV7-9
d_gene: NA
CDR3aa: CASSLADFTEAFF
CDR3nt: TGTGCCAGCAGCTTAGCCGACTTCACTGAAGCTTTCTTT

abundance: NA
j_gene: TRBJ1-5
v_gene: TRBV19
d_gene: NA
CDR3aa: CASRRIRNSNQPQHF
CDR3nt: TGTGCCAGTAGGAGGATAAGGAATAGCAATCAGCCCCAGCATTTT

abundance: NA
j_gene: TRBJ1-2
v_gene: TRBV29-1
d_gene: NA
CDR3aa: CSVDLVNYGYTF
CDR3nt: TGCAGCGTTGATCTCGTTAACTATGGCTACACCTTC

abundance: NA
j_gene: TRBJ2-3
v_gene: TRBV5-1
d_gene: TRBD2
CDR3aa: CASSLAGTSVTDTQYF
CDR3nt: TGCGCCAGCAGCTTGGCCGGGACTAGCGTCACAGATACGCAGTATTTT

abundance: NA
j_gene: TRBJ2-5
v_gene: TRBV11-2
d_gene: TRBD1
CDR3aa: CASSPMGQFTQETQYF
CDR3nt: TGTGCCAGCAGTCCTATGGGACAGTTCACCCAAGAGACCCAGTACTTC

abundance: NA
j_gene: TRBJ2-1
v_gene: TRBV5-4
d_gene: NA
CDR3aa: CASSQLYRDTYNEQFF
CDR3nt: TGTGCCAGCAGCCAGCTATACCGGGACACCTACAATGAGCAGTTCTTC

abundance: NA
j_gene: TRBJ2-7
v_gene: TRBV10-1
d_gene: NA
CDR3aa: CASSESLGQGNYEQYF
CDR3nt: TGCGCCAGCAGTGAGTCTTTAGGGCAGGGAAACTACGAGCAGTACTTC

abundance: NA
j_gene: TRBJ1-6
v_gene: TRBV3-1/TRBV3-2
d_gene: NA
CDR3aa: CASQGGVYNSPLHF
CDR3nt: TGTGCCAGCCAAGGGGGGGTTTATAATTCACCCCTCCACTTT

abundance: NA
j_gene: TRBJ1-1
v_gene: TRBV28
d_gene: NA
CDR3aa: CASRLRTYMNTEAFF
CDR3nt: TGTGCCAGCAGATTAAGGACATACATGAACACTGAAGCTTTCTTT

abundance: NA
j_gene: TRBJ2-5
v_gene: TRBV11-2
d_gene: TRBD2
CDR3aa: CASSVGTRQETQYF
CDR3nt: TGTGCCAGCAGCGTAGGGACTAGGCAAGAGACCCAGTACTTC

abundance: once
j_gene: TRBJ2-5
v_gene: TRBV27
d_gene: TRBD1
CDR3aa: CASSRGQGAQETQYF
CDR3nt: TGTGCCAGCAGTCGAGGACAGGGGGCACAAGAGACCCAGTACTTC

abundance: many
j_gene: TRBJ1-1
v_gene: TRBV7-2
d_gene: TRBD1
CDR3aa: CASSSDRMNTEAFF
CDR3nt: TGTGCCAGCAGCTCGGACAGGATGAACACTGAAGCTTTCTTT

abundance: NA
j_gene: TRBJ2-3
v_gene: TRBV4-3
d_gene: NA
CDR3aa: CASSPDQGSTDTQYF
CDR3nt: TGCGCCAGCAGCCCAGACCAGGGGAGCACAGATACGCAGTATTTT

abundance: NA
j_gene: TRBJ1-5
v_gene: TRBV6-6
d_gene: TRBD1
CDR3aa: CASSHRFVTGANPLYSNQPQHF
CDR3nt: TGTGCCAGCAGTCACCGTTTCGTTACAGGGGCGAACCCCCTTTATAGCAATCAGCCCCAGCATTTT

abundance: NA
j_gene: TRBJ1-2
v_gene: TRBV29-1
d_gene: NA
CDR3aa: CSVRVGGANYGYTF
CDR3nt: TGCAGCGTGCGGGTGGGGGGAGCTAACTATGGCTACACCTTC